The TCR beta chain under discussion was sequenced for a study of blood T cell repertoires in COVID-19. Study-wide background: Researchers got acute and convalescent COVID-19 samples from the United States, Italy and Spain. In each case, the material was cDNA or gDNA derived from T cells, B-cell-depleted T cells, or PBMCs.

Trimming took off 3 bases at V and 3 bases at J, with 8 bases between the two ends. Germline CDR1 reads SGHTA; CDR2 reads FQGNSA. This CDR3 is 14 amino acids long. TCRdb keeps only in-frame clones here, not all; method: immunoSEQ multiplex PCR. The sample carries over 400,000 clones, around nine tenths recorded once. The sequencing input was peripheral blood. This clonotype was sampled from a woman aged 50 to 60 with COVID-19, enrolled during active disease. V is TRBV7-2 and J is TRBJ1-4; a possible D gene is TRBD1 (5 bases). This CDR3 reads CASSLGLANEKLFF. The CDR3 DNA reads as TGTGCCAGCAGCTTGGGACTAGCTAATGAAAAACTGTTTTTT. Looking up the rest from reference TRBV7-2 and TRBJ1-4 gives the full variable domain: GAGVSQSPSNKVTEKGKDVELRCDPISGHTALYWYRQSLGQGLEFLIYFQGNSAPDKSGLPSDRFSAERTGGSVSTLTIQRTQQEDSAVYLCASSLGLANEKLFFGSGTQLSVL.